One sample yielded the 30 T cell receptor beta chains listed below, sequenced in a study of control samples from healthy donors and cancer patients. Profiled with immunoSEQ multiplex PCR; TCRdb holds only in-frame clones, not every one. The data contain around 70,000 clones, about 94% of them singletons. Input material: blood. These receptors originate from a young woman in good health.

The rearrangement uses TRBV18 and TRBJ1-1, with D unresolved. V was clipped by 3 bases and J by 0 bases, with 8 bases between them. Germline-derived CDR1 and CDR2 are KGHSH and LQKENI. This CDR3 region has 14 residues. The CDR3 DNA follows: TGTGCCAGCTCACCGATGGAAATGAACACTGAAGCTTTCTTT. Protein sequence: CASSPMEMNTEAFF.

V usage is TRBV25-1 and J usage is TRBJ1-1; the D is unclear. CDR3 size: 14 residues. Germline-derived CDR1 and CDR2 are MGHDK and SYGVNS. V shed 8 bases and J shed 0 bases, with 13 bases lying between them. CDR3 sequence (DNA): TGTGCCAGCCGAGAGGGAGGAATGAACACTGAAGCTTTCTTT. This translates into CASREGGMNTEAFF. Complete variable domain (other parts from reference TRBV25-1 and TRBJ1-1): EADIYQTPRYLVIGTGKKITLECSQTMGHDKMYWYQQDPGMELHLIHYSYGVNSTEKGDLSSESTVSRIRTEHFPLTLESARPSHTSQYLCASREGGMNTEAFFGQGTRLTVV.

The chain joins TRBV2 to TRBJ2-1, with D possibly called TRBD1 or TRBD2 (5 bases each). V lost 2 bases, J lost 6 bases, and 14 bases lay in between. This CDR3 has 15 amino acids. CDR1 and CDR2 (germline): SNHLY, FYNNEI. This CDR3 reads CASSETPGQVNEQFF. CDR3 sequence (DNA): TGTGCCAGCAGTGAAACACCGGGGCAGGTCAATGAGCAGTTCTTC.

V usage is TRBV19 and J usage is TRBJ1-3; D might be TRBD1 (6 bases). V lost 10 bases and J 0 bases, leaving 13 bases between the germline ends. Germline CDR1 reads LNHDA; CDR2 reads SQIVND (reference sequence). The CDR3 totals 14 residues. The chain's CDR3 is CAIRPTGSGNTIYF. The CDR3 DNA reads TGTGCCATAAGGCCGACAGGCTCTGGAAACACCATATATTTT.

The genes are TRBV7-9 and TRBJ2-5; no definite D call. Trimming stripped 7 bases from V and 0 bases from J, with 6 bases between. This CDR3 comprises 12 residues. Germline CDR1 and CDR2: SEHNR and FQNEAQ (reference sequence). DNA for the CDR3: TGTGCCAGCACCTACTACCAAGAGACCCAGTACTTC. It specifies CASTYYQETQYF.

The rearrangement links TRBV6-4 to TRBJ1-1; 7 nucleotides line up with TRBD1. The CDR3 loop spans 13 amino acids. Per germline, CDR1 MRHNA and CDR2 SNTAGT. J was trimmed by 3 bases and V by 5 bases; bases with no gene match: 3. The CDR3 DNA reads TGTGCCAGCAGTCGGGACAGCTACACTGAAGCTTTCTTT. Its protein is CASSRDSYTEAFF.

The chain joins TRBV19 to TRBJ1-3; D may be TRBD1 (5 bases). Deletions cut 9 bases from V and 0 bases from J, with 18 bases between. The CDR3 sequence is 16 residues long. Germline V gene data show CDR1 as LNHDA and CDR2 as SQIVND (reference sequence). This CDR3 reads CASSRDGGVSGNTIYF. DNA for the CDR3: TGTGCCAGCTCCCGGGACGGAGGTGTCTCTGGAAACACCATATATTTT.

This chain connects TRBV2 to TRBJ1-3, with D perhaps matching TRBD1 (5 bases). Per the germline V gene, CDR1 is SNHLY and CDR2 is FYNNEI. The CDR3 runs 16 residues. V shed 5 bases and J shed 0 bases, with 14 bases lying between them. The CDR3 sequence: CASSISDRASGNTIYF. The CDR3, as DNA: TGTGCCAGCAGTATTAGTGACAGAGCCTCTGGAAACACCATATATTTT.

The chain has TRBV30 and TRBJ1-5; possibly TRBD1 for D (6 bases). The CDR3 extends over 12 amino acids. Looked up from germline, CDR1 is GTSNPN and CDR2 is SVGIG (reference sequence). Trimming took 7 bases from V and 4 from J, leaving 11 bases between them. The CDR3 region is CASNRGNQPQHF. As DNA, the CDR3 is TGTGCCTCTAATAGGGGGAATCAGCCCCAGCATTTT.

This clone has just one count. The chain links TRBV20-1 to TRBJ1-4, with D perhaps TRBD1 (6 bases). The germline V and J ends were trimmed by 3 bases and 8 bases, with 13 bases remaining between them. Germline V gene data show CDR1 as DFQATT and CDR2 as SNEGSKA (reference sequence). The CDR3 loop spans 13 amino acids. The chain's CDR3 is CSASGRGYEKLFF. The CDR3 bases are TGCAGTGCTAGTGGCAGGGGATACGAAAAACTGTTTTTT.

The CDR3 DNA reads TGCGCCAGCAGCCAAGTGGATTTGGGACTGATTAATGAAAAACTGTTTTTT. Protein: CASSQVDLGLINEKLFF. The rearrangement uses TRBV4-1 and TRBJ1-4, with a possible D match to TRBD1 (5 bases). V shed 1 base and J shed 4 bases, with 16 bases lying between them. Germline V gives CDR1 MGHRA, CDR2 YSYEKL. The CDR3 sequence is 17 residues long.

This clone has only one observation. CDR3 in amino acids: CASRPGVATLDEQFF. The CDR3 bases are TGTGCCAGCAGACCTGGGGTAGCGACTTTGGATGAGCAGTTCTTC. V usage is TRBV7-3 and J usage is TRBJ2-1; perhaps TRBD2 as D (5 bases). Germline CDR1 and CDR2: SGHTA and FQGTGA. The CDR3 extends over 15 amino acids. Trimming pared 6 bases from V and 8 bases from J, leaving 20 bases between.

This chain joins TRBV15 and TRBJ2-1; D possibly corresponds to TRBD2 (5 bases). With 3 bases removed from V and 13 bases from J, the gap between germline ends came to 10 bases. The length of the CDR3 is 11 residues. In germline, CDR1 is LNHNV, CDR2 YYDKDF (reference sequence). CDR3 in amino acids: CATSSPGFQFF. CDR3 sequence (DNA): TGTGCCACCAGCAGTCCGGGATTCCAGTTCTTC.

The chain joins TRBV5-1 to TRBJ2-3, with TRBD1 matching over 8 bases. The CDR3 covers 14 residues. The J segment lost 2 bases and the V segment lost 3 bases, leaving 2 bases of the junction unmatched. Germline CDR1 is SGHRS and CDR2 is YFSETQ. CDR3 in amino acids: CASSWGQATDTQYF. The DNA of the CDR3 is TGCGCCAGCAGCTGGGGACAGGCCACAGATACGCAGTATTTT.

The V call is TRBV20-1, the J call TRBJ2-5; D unresolved. V was trimmed by 4 bases and J by 5 bases, leaving 8 bases between them. Germline V gene sequence: CDR1 DFQATT, CDR2 SNEGSKA (reference sequence). This CDR3 region has 11 residues. The CDR3 bases are TGCAGTGCTATGGCGGCTGAGACCCAGTACTTC. Protein product: CSAMAAETQYF.

The chain links TRBV5-1 to TRBJ2-3, with D perhaps being TRBD1 or TRBD2 (5 bases each). CDR3 length: 14 residues. Germline values: CDR1 SGHRS, CDR2 YFSETQ. Trimming took off 0 bases at V and 2 bases at J, with 7 bases between the two ends. CDR3 protein: CASSLGGYTDTQYF. The CDR3 nucleotides are TGCGCCAGCAGCTTGGGGGGGTACACAGATACGCAGTATTTT. Based on the CDR3 plus reference TRBV5-1 and TRBJ2-3, the full variable domain is KAGVTQTPRYLIKTRGQQVTLSCSPISGHRSVSWYQQTPGQGLQFLFEYFSETQRNKGNFPGRFSGRQFSNSRSEMNVSTLELGDSALYLCASSLGGYTDTQYFGPGTRLTVL.

This CDR3 is CASSFAERTEAFF. For the CDR3, the DNA is TGTGCCAGCAGCTTTGCGGAGAGGACTGAAGCTTTCTTT. This sequence joins TRBV5-4 and TRBJ1-1; D not resolved. Germline V gene lookup returns CDR1 SGHNT and CDR2 YYREEE (reference sequence). The CDR3 length is 13 residues. The V gene lost 2 bases and the J gene lost 5 bases, with 10 bases spanning the gap.

This clone was found once. The V and J genes are TRBV6-5 and TRBJ1-1; tentatively, D is TRBD1 (6 bases). Per germline, CDR1 MNHEY and CDR2 SVGAGI. V gave up 6 bases and J gave up 3 bases, with 17 bases separating them. The CDR3 has 15 residues. CDR3 amino acids: CASSLLQGSDTEAFF. The CDR3 nucleotides read TGTGCCAGCAGCCTCTTACAGGGTTCGGACACTGAAGCTTTCTTT.

The chain carries TRBV5-1 and TRBJ1-6; D may be TRBD1 (5 bases). Germline V lookup: CDR1 SGHRS, CDR2 YFSETQ. V was shortened by 4 bases and J by 7 bases, with 15 bases between the two germline ends. This CDR3 spans 15 amino acids. This CDR3 is CASSRDGPKNSPLHF. In nucleotides, the CDR3 is TGCGCCAGCAGCAGGGACGGCCCAAAGAATTCACCCCTCCACTTT.

The chain couples TRBV4-1 to TRBJ1-6, with 8 bases matching TRBD1. Trimming took 6 bases from V and 9 from J; bases not matched to a gene: 10. The CDR3 consists of 15 residues. Germline CDR1 reads MGHRA; CDR2 reads YSYEKL. CDR3 amino acids: CASRPIQGDGSPLHF. CDR3 in DNA: TGCGCCAGCAGGCCAATACAGGGGGACGGTTCACCCCTCCACTTT.

This clone was detected only once. The V gene is TRBV5-1, the J gene TRBJ1-5, with 7 bases fitting TRBD1. This CDR3 comprises 15 residues. The V segment lost 4 bases and the J segment 4 bases; nucleotides outside the gene matches: 8. Germline CDR1 SGHRS, CDR2 YFSETQ. This CDR3 reads CASSLGGTENQPQHF. Here the CDR3 DNA reads TGCGCCAGCAGCCTTGGAGGGACAGAAAATCAGCCCCAGCATTTT.

This chain connects TRBV2 to TRBJ1-5, with TRBD1 identical over 7 bases. The length of the CDR3 is 13 residues. Germline-derived CDR1 and CDR2 are SNHLY and FYNNEI. The CDR3 DNA follows: TGTGCGACAGGGAGGGACAGCAATCAGCCCCAGCATTTT. This sequence encodes CATGRDSNQPQHF.

The chain recombines TRBV7-9 with TRBJ1-1, with TRBD1 matching 8 bases. Trimming took 1 base from V and 4 from J; bases not matched to a gene: 5. Germline-derived CDR1 and CDR2 are SEHNR and FQNEAQ (reference sequence). This CDR3 is 15 amino acids long. The chain's CDR3 is CASSLGTGWITEAFF. The CDR3 coding sequence is TGTGCCAGCAGCTTAGGGACAGGGTGGATCACTGAAGCTTTCTTT. The full variable domain, with the rest looked up from reference TRBV7-9 and TRBJ1-1, is DTGVSQNPRHKITKRGQNVTFRCDPISEHNRLYWYRQTLGQGPEFLTYFQNEAQLEKSRLLSDRFSAERPKGSFSTLEIQRTEQGDSAMYLCASSLGTGWITEAFFGQGTRLTVV.

The CDR3 loop is CASSQGAGGELFF. The CDR3 DNA reads as TGTGCCAGCTCGCAGGGGGCCGGCGGGGAGCTGTTTTTT. The chain employs TRBV18 and TRBJ2-2; 8 positions agree with TRBD1. CDR3 length: 13 residues. CDR1 and CDR2 (germline): KGHSH, LQKENI. Germline trimming cut 6 bases from V and 7 bases from J; bases unmatched to any gene: 4. The variable domain in full, with the rest retrieved from reference TRBV18 and TRBJ2-2, is NAGVMQNPRHLVRRRGQEARLRCSPMKGHSHVYWYRQLPEEGLKFMVYLQKENIIDESGMPKERFSAEFPKEGPSILRIQQVVRGDSAAYFCASSQGAGGELFFGEGSRLTVL.

This chain links TRBV5-6 with TRBJ2-7, with D possibly being TRBD1 or TRBD2 (5 bases each). Trimming removed 1 base at V and 3 bases at J, with 14 bases between. CDR1 and CDR2 (germline): SGHDT, YYEEEE. CDR3 length equals 15 residues. The CDR3: CASSLLPGSLYEQYF. DNA of the CDR3: TGTGCCAGCAGCTTGCTTCCAGGGAGTCTCTACGAGCAGTACTTC.

The CDR3 sequence is CANKQGAEGTEAFF. CDR3 nucleotide sequence: TGTGCCAATAAACAGGGGGCAGAAGGCACTGAAGCTTTCTTT. The chain couples TRBV5-4 to TRBJ1-1, with 9 bases identical to TRBD1. The CDR3 has 14 residues. Trimming removed 9 bases from V and 4 bases from J; junction bases left unmatched: 10. Germline CDR1 reads SGHNT; CDR2 reads YYREEE (reference sequence).

The J gene is TRBJ1-2, the V gene TRBV6-5; D is perhaps TRBD1 (6 bases). Per the germline V gene, CDR1 is MNHEY and CDR2 is SVGAGI. This CDR3 region has 15 residues. V was shortened by 5 bases and J by 8 bases, with 21 bases between the two germline ends. The CDR3 nucleotides read TGTGCCAGCAGTCTAGACTGGGGAGGGGGAAGGGGCTACACCTTC. This translates into CASSLDWGGGRGYTF.

The chain has TRBV2 and TRBJ1-5, with unresolved D. Germline V gives CDR1 SNHLY, CDR2 FYNNEI. Deletions cut 3 bases from V and 1 base from J, with 1 base between. CDR3 length: 12 residues. This chain's CDR3 is CASSDSNQPQHF. The DNA of the CDR3 is TGTGCCAGCAGTGACAGCAATCAGCCCCAGCATTTT.

This chain uses TRBV11-3 with TRBJ1-1, with no clear D. There are 13 residues in the CDR3. Deletions cut 0 bases from V and 9 bases from J, with 11 bases between. CDR1 SGHNT and CDR2 YENEEA come from the germline V gene. The chain's CDR3 is CASSLDWQSKAFF. CDR3 in DNA: TGTGCCAGCAGCTTAGATTGGCAATCTAAAGCTTTCTTT.

The rearrangement joins TRBV2 to TRBJ1-5, with 8 bases aligning to TRBD1. V shed 8 bases and J 4 bases; nucleotides not matched to a gene: 4. This CDR3 region has 13 residues. Germline CDR1 reads SNHLY; CDR2 reads FYNNEI. CDR3 protein: CASLRQGNQPQHF. The CDR3 bases are TGTGCCAGCTTACGACAGGGGAATCAGCCCCAGCATTTT.